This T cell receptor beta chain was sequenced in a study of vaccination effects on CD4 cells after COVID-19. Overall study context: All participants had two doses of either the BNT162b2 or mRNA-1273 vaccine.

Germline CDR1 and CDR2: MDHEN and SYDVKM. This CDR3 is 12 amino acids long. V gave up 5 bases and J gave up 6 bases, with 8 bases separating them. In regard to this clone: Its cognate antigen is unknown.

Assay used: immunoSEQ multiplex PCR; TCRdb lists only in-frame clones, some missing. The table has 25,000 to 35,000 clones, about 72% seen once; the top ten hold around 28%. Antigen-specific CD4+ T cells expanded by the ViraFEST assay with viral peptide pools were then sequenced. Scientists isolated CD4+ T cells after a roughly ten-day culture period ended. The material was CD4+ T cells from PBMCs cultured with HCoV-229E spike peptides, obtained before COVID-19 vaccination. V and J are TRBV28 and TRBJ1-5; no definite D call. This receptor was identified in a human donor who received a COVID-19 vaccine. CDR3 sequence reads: CASSVNTQPQHF. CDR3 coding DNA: TGTGCCAGCAGTGTGAATACTCAGCCCCAGCATTTT.